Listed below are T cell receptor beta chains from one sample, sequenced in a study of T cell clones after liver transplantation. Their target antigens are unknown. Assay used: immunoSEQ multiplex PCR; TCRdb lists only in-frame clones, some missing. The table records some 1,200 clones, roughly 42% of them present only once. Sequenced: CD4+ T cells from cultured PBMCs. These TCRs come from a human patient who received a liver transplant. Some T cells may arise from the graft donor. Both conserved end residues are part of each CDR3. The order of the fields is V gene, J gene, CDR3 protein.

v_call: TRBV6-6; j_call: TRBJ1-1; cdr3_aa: CASRTLGTEAFF
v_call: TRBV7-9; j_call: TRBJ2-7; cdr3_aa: CASSLVGIQYEQYF
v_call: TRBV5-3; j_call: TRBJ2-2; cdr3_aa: CASSLLPDTGELFF
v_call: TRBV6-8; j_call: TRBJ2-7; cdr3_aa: CASSPRTRTYEQYF
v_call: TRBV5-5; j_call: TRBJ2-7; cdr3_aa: CASSLDSVGREQYF
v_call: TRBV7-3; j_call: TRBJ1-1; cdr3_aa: CASSALGSMNTEAFF
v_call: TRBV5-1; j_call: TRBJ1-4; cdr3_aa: CASSNPQGTNEKLFF
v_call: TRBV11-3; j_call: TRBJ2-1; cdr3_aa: CASSLVGAYGSAYNEQFF
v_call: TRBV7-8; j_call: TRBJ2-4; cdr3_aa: CASSLDRRVNIQYF
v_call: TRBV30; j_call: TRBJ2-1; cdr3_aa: CAWSGLAGNEQFF
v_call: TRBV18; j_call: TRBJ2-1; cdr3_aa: CASSLAASSYNEQFF
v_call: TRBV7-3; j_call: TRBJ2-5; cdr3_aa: CASSLAHRETQYF
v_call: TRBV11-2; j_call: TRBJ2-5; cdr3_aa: CASSLNAGGWETQYF
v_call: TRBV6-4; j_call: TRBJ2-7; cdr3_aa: CASSPRTRTYEQYF
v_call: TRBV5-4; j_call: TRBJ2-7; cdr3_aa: CASSLDSVGREQYF
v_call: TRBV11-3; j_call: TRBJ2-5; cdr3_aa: CASSPGTTQYF
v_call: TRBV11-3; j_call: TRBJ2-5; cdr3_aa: CASSLGLPSQETQYF
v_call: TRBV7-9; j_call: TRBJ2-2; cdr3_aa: CASSQEGTSGNTGELFF
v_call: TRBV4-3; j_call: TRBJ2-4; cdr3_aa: CAGSQDAAAKNIQYF
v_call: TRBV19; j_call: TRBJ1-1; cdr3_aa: CASSIGQGTNTEAFF
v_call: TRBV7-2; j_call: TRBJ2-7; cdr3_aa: CASSQDALGGLEQYF
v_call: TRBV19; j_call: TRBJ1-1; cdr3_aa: CASSPLDRGNTEAFF
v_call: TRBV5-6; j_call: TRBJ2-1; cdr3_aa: CASSFSSGTRTEQFF
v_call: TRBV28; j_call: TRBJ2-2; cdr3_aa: CASSSTIGQLTGELFF
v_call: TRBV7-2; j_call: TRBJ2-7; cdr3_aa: CASSLTGDEQYF
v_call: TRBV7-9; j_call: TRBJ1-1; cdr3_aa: CASSAGQGNTEAFF
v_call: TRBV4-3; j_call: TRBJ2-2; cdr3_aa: CASSQETGPSGELFF
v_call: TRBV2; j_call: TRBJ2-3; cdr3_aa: CASGSGRVADTQYF
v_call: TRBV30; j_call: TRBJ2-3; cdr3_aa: CAWTAGLADTDTQYF